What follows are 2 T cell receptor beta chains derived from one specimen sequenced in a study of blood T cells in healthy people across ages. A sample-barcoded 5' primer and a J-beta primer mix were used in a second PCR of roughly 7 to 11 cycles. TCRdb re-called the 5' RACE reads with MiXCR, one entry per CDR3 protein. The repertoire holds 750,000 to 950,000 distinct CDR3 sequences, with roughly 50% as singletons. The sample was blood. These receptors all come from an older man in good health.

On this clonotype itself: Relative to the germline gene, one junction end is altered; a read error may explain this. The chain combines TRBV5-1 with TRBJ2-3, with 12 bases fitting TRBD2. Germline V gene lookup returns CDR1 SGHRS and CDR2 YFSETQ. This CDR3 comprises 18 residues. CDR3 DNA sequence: TGCGCCAGCAGCTTGTATGGGACTAGCGGGTCTAGCACAGATAAGCAGTATTTT. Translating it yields CASSLYGTSGSSTDKQYF.

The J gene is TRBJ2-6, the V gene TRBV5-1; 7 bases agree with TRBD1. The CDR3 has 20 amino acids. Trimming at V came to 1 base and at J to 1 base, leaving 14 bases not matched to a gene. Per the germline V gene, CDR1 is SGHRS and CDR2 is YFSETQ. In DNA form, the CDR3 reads TGCGCCAGCAGCTTGTTGAAAGGTGGACAGGTCTCTTCTGGGGCCAACGTCCTGACTTTC. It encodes CASSLLKGGQVSSGANVLTF.